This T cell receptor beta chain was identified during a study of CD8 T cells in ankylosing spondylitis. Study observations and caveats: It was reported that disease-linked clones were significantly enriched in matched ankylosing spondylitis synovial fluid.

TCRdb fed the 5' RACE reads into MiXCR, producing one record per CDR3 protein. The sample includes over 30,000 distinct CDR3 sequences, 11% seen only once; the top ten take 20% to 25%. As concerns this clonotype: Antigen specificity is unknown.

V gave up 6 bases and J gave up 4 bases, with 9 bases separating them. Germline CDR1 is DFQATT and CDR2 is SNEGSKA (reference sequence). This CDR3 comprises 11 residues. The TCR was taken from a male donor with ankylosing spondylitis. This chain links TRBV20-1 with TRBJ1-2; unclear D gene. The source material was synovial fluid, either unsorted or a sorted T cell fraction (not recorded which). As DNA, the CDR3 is TGCAGTGCGGGCAGCAGCTATGGCTACACCTTC. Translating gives CSAGSSYGYTF.